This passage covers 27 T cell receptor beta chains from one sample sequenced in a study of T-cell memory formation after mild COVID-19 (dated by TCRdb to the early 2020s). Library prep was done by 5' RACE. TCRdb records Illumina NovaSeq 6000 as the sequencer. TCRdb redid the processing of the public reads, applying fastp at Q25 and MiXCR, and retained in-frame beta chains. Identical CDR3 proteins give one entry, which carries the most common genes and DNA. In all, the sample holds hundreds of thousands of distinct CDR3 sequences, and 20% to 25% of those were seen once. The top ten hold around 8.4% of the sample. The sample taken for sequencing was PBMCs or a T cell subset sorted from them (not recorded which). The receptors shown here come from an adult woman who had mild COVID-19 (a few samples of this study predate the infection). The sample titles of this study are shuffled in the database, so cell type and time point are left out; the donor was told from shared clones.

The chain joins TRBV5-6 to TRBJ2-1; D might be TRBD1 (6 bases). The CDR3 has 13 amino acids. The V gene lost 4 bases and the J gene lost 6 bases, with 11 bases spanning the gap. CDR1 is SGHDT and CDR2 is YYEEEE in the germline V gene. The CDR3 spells CASSVFRGNEQFF. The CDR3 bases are TGTGCCAGCAGCGTATTCAGGGGCAATGAGCAGTTCTTC.

DNA of the CDR3: TGTGCCAGCAGCGTAACAGGGGGACAGGGGGCCCCGAACACTGAAGCTTTCTTT. This sequence encodes CASSVTGGQGAPNTEAFF. The chain has TRBV9 and TRBJ1-1; 12 bases fit TRBD1. CDR3 length: 18 amino acids. CDR1 and CDR2 (germline): SGDLS, YYNGEE. J was trimmed by 1 base and V by 1 base; bases with no gene match: 8.

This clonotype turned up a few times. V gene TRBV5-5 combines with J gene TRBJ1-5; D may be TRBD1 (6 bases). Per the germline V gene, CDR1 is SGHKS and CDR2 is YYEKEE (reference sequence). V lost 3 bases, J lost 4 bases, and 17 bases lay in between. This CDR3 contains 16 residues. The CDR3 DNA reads TGTGCCAGCAGCTCCATCCTGGGGGGCAGGAATCAGCCCCAGCATTTT. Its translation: CASSSILGGRNQPQHF.

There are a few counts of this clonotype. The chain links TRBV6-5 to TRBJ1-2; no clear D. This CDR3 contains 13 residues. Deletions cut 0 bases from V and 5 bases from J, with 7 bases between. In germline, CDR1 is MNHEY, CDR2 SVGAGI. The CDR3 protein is CASSYSRGYGYTF. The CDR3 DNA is TGTGCCAGCAGTTACTCGCGAGGGTATGGCTACACCTTC.

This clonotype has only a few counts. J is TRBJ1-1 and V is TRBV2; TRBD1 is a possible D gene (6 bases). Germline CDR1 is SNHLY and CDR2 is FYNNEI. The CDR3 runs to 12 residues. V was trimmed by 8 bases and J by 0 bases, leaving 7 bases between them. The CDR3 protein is CASWDMNTEAFF. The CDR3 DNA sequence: TGTGCCAGCTGGGACATGAACACTGAAGCTTTCTTT.

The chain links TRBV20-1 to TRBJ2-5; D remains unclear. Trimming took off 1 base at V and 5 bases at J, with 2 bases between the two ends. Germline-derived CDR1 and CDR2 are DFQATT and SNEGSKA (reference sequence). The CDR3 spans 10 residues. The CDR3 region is CSARAETQYF. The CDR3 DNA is TGCAGTGCTAGAGCGGAGACCCAGTACTTC.

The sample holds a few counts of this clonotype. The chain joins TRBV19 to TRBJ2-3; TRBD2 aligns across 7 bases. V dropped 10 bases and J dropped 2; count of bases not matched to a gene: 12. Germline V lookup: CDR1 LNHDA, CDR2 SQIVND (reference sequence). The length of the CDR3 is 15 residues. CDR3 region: CATTRGDYNTDTQYF. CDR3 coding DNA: TGTGCCACTACAAGAGGGGACTACAACACAGATACGCAGTATTTT.

CDR3 amino acids: CASSQERRGGELFF. CDR3 in DNA: TGTGCCAGCAGCCAAGAGAGACGGGGAGGGGAGCTGTTTTTT. V gene TRBV3-1 combines with J gene TRBJ2-2, with D perhaps matching TRBD2 (5 bases). The CDR3 is 14 amino acids. With 0 bases removed from V and 8 bases from J, the gap between germline ends came to 10 bases. Germline V lookup: CDR1 LGHDT, CDR2 YNNKEL (reference sequence).

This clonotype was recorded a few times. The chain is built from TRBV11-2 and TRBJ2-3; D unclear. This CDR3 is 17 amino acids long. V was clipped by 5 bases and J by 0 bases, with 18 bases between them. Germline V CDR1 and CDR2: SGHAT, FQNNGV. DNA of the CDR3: TGTGCCAGCAGCGAGACGGCGGCCGCGACTAGCACAGATACGCAGTATTTT. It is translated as CASSETAAATSTDTQYF.

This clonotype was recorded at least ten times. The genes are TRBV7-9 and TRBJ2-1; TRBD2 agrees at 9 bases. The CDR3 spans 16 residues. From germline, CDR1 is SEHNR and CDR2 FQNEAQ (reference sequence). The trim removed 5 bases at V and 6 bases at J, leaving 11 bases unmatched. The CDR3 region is CASSPVLAGLGNEQFF. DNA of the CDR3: TGTGCCAGCAGCCCGGTGCTAGCGGGATTGGGCAATGAGCAGTTCTTC.

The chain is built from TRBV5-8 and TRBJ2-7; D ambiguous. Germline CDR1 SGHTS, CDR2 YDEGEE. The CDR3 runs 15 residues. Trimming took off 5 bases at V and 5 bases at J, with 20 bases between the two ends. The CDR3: CASRTQDLTKDEQYF. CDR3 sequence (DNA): TGTGCCAGCAGGACTCAGGACCTTACCAAAGACGAGCAGTACTTC.

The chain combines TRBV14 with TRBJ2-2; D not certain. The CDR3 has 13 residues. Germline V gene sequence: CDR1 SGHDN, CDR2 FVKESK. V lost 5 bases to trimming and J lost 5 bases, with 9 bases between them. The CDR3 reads CASSSSGTGELFF. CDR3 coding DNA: TGTGCCAGCAGCTCATCCGGGACCGGGGAGCTGTTTTTT.

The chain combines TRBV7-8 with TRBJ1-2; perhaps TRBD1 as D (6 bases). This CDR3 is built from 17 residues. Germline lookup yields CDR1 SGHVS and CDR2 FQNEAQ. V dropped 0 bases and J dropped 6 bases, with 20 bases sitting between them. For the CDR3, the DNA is TGTGCCAGCAGCTTAGCAGAATACAGGGCGGGGTTTGATGGCTACACCTTC. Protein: CASSLAEYRAGFDGYTF.

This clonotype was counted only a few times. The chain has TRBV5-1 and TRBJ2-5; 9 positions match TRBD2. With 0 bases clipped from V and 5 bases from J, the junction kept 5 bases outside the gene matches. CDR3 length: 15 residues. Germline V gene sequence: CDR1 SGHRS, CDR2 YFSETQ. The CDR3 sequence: CASSLALAGTETQYF. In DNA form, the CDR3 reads TGCGCCAGCAGCTTGGCCCTAGCGGGAACGGAGACCCAGTACTTC. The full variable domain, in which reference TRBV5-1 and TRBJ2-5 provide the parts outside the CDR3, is KAGVTQTPRYLIKTRGQQVTLSCSPISGHRSVSWYQQTPGQGLQFLFEYFSETQRNKGNFPGRFSGRQFSNSRSEMNVSTLELGDSALYLCASSLALAGTETQYFGPGTRLLVL.

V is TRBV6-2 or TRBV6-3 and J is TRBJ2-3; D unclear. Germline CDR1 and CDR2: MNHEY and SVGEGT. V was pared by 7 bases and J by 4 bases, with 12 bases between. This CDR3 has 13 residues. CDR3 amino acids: CASTNLRPDTQYF. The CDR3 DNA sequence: TGTGCCAGCACGAACCTTCGCCCAGATACGCAGTATTTT.

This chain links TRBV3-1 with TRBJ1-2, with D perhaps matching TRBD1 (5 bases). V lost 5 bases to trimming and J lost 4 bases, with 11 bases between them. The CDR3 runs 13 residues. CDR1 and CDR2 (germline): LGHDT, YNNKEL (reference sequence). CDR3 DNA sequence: TGTGCCAGCAGCACCCCGGGGACCTATGGCTACACCTTC. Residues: CASSTPGTYGYTF.

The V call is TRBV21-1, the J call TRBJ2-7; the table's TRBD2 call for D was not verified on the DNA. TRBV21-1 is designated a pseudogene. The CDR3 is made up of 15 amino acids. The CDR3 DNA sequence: TGTGCCAGCAGCGCCGGCAGGGCGGGGTCCTACGAGCAGTACTTC. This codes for CASSAGRAGSYEQYF.

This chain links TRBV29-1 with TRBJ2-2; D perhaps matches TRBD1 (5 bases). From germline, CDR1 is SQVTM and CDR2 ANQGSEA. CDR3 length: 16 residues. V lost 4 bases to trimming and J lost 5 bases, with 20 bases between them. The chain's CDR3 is CSVVWQGLPHTGELFF. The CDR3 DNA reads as TGCAGCGTTGTCTGGCAGGGCTTGCCCCATACCGGGGAGCTGTTTTTT.

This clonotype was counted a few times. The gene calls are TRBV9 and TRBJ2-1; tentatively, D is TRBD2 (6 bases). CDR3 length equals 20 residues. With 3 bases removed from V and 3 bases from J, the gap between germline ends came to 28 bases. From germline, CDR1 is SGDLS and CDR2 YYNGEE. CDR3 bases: TGTGCCAGCAGCGCCAGGGACTCACGAGGGACGATCTTTGGCTACAATGAGCAGTTCTTC. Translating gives CASSARDSRGTIFGYNEQFF.

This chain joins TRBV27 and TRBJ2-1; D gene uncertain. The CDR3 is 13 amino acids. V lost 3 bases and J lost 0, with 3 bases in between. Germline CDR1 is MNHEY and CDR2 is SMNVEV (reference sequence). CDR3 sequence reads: CASSFRSYNEQFF. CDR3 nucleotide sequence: TGTGCCAGCAGTTTCCGCTCCTACAATGAGCAGTTCTTC.

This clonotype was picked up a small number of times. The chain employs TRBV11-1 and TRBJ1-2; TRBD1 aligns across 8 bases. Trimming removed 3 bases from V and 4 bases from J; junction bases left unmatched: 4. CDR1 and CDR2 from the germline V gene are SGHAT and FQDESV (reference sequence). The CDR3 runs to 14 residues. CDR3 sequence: CASSFGQGAYGYTF. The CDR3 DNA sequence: TGTGCCAGCAGCTTCGGGCAGGGGGCCTATGGCTACACCTTC. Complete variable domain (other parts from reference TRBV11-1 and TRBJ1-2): EAEVAQSPRYKITEKSQAVAFWCDPISGHATLYWYRQILGQGPELLVQFQDESVVDDSQLPKDRFSAERLKGVDSTLKIQPAELGDSAMYLCASSFGQGAYGYTFGSGTRLTVV.

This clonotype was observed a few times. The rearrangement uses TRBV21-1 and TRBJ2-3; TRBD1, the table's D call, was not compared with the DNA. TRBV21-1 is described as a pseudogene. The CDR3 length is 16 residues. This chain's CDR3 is CASSNWGTGPTDTQYF. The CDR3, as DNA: TGTGCCAGCAGCAATTGGGGGACCGGGCCCACAGATACGCAGTATTTT.

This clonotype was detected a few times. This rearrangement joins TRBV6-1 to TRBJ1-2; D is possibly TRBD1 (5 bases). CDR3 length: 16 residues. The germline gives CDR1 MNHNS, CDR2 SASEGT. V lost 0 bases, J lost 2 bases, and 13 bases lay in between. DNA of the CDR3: TGTGCCAGCAGTGAAGCGCTTCTGGGGCGGAACTATGGCTACACCTTC. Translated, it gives CASSEALLGRNYGYTF.

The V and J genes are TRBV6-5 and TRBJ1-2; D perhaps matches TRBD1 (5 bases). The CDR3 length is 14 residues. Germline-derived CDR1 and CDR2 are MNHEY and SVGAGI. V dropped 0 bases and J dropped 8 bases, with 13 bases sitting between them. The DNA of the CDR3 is TGTGCCAGCAGTTACTCTGGCAGGGAACGGGGCTACACCTTC. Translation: CASSYSGRERGYTF.

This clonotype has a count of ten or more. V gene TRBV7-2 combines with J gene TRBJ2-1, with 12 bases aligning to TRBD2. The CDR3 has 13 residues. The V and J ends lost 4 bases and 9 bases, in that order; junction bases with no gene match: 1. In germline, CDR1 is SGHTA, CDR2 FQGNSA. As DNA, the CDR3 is TGTGCCAGCAGCTCTAGCGGGAGGGGTGAGCAGTTCTTC. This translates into CASSSSGRGEQFF.

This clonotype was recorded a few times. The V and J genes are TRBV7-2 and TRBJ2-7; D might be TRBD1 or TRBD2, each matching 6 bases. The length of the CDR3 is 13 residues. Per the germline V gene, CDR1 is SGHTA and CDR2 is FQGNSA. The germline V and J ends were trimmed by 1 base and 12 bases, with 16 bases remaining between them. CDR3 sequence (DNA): TGTGCCAGCAGCTTAGTTCTATTGGGGGGCGTGTACTTC. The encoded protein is CASSLVLLGGVYF.

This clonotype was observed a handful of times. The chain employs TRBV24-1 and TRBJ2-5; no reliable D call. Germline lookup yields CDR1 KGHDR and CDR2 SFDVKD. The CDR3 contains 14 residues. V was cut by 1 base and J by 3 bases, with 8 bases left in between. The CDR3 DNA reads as TGTGCCACCAGTGATTTTGTGGGGAAAGAGACCCAGTACTTC. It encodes CATSDFVGKETQYF.